This T cell receptor (beta chain) was obtained from a study of beta chain features in type 1 diabetes. At the level of the study: Examination covered under 120 million sorted cells spanning all samples.

The CDR3 runs 16 residues. From germline, CDR1 is LNHDA and CDR2 SQIVND (reference sequence). Unmatched junction bases numbered 6, after V lost 6 bases and J lost 2 bases. Expressed TCRB transcripts got sequenced, as all isolated RNA was reverse transcribed. Here immunoSEQ multiplex PCR was the method, and the copy in TCRdb shows in-frame clones only, minus some. The sample shows 900,000 or so clones, 17% of them seen only once. In the case of this clone: Its matching antigen is unknown.

Study conclusions and caveats: Sequencing from cDNA could over-represent high-TCR-expressing cells.

The clonotype originates from a young woman in good health. J is TRBJ2-5 and V is TRBV19; 13 bases align to TRBD2. Sequenced: naive CD4+ T cells from blood. The CDR3 region is CASRRTSGSGQETQYF. CDR3 bases: TGTGCCAGTAGGCGGACTAGCGGGAGTGGTCAAGAGACCCAGTACTTC.